Presented here are 30 T cell receptor beta chains from one specimen sequenced in a study of regulatory and conventional T cells in RAG deficiency (dated by TCRdb to about 2017). Preparation of the library involved the immunoSEQ multiplex PCR assay. TCRdb took this table from immuneACCESS and kept in-frame rearrangements with V and J called. Such tables lack part of the clones; where checked against another copy, unresolved V genes explain under half of the gap, and the rest is unexplained. The sample table lists 20,000 or so clones, about nine tenths of them with a count of one. The ten largest make up about 1.5% of the sample. Regulatory T cells were purified from blood as CD4+CD25-high CD127-low cells before genomic DNA extraction. The same data also contributed to another study, on regulatory T cells. The second paper further reports: The multiplex PCR used 52 forward TRBV primers and 13 reverse TRBJ primers, with assay-based and computational corrections for amplification bias.

The material sequenced was Tregs sorted from blood. These TCRs come from a human donor in good health.

This CDR3 reads CASSLDDRAYEQYF. The CDR3 bases are TGTGCCAGCAGCTTAGACGACAGGGCCTACGAGCAGTACTTC. The gene calls are TRBV7-8 and TRBJ2-7; 7 bases align to TRBD1. In germline, CDR1 is SGHVS, CDR2 FQNEAQ. V gave up 1 base and J gave up 2 bases; unmatched junction bases: 2. CDR3 size: 14 residues.

The chain couples TRBV2 to TRBJ1-1; D ambiguous. Trimming left V 10 bases short and J 5 bases short, with 17 bases between. There are 13 residues in the CDR3. Germline-derived CDR1 and CDR2 are SNHLY and FYNNEI. CDR3 DNA sequence: TGTGCCAATCAGCTGGGGATTCGAACTGAAGCTTTCTTT. This gives the protein CANQLGIRTEAFF.

This clone was recorded once. This chain links TRBV28 with TRBJ1-1; D gene uncertain. This CDR3 region has 12 residues. V lost 4 bases and J 3 bases, leaving 6 bases between the germline ends. Per germline, CDR1 MDHEN and CDR2 SYDVKM. CDR3: CASSSDYTEAFF. CDR3 in DNA: TGTGCCAGCAGTTCAGATTACACTGAAGCTTTCTTT. The full variable domain, completed using reference TRBV28 and TRBJ1-1, is DVKVTQSSRYLVKRTGEKVFLECVQDMDHENMFWYRQDPGLGLRLIYFSYDVKMKEKGDIPEGYSVSREKKERFSLILESASTNQTSMYLCASSSDYTEAFFGQGTRLTVV.

V gene TRBV15 combines with J gene TRBJ2-3; D may correspond to TRBD1 or TRBD2 (6 bases each). Trimming shortened V by 5 bases and J by 3 bases, and 18 bases separated the two germline ends. Looked up from germline, CDR1 is LNHNV and CDR2 is YYDKDF (reference sequence). The CDR3 is made up of 16 amino acids. The CDR3 spells CATSGGWGRDTDTQYF. The CDR3 region has the DNA TGTGCCACCAGCGGAGGGTGGGGGCGCGATACAGATACGCAGTATTTT.

This clone appeared a few times. The J gene is TRBJ2-7, the V gene TRBV5-6, with 8 bases fitting TRBD2. Trimming at V came to 1 base and at J to 3 bases, leaving 12 bases not matched to a gene. Germline loops: CDR1 SGHDT, CDR2 YYEEEE. This CDR3 is 17 amino acids long. The CDR3 reads CASSLSSGGFIDYEQYF. CDR3 DNA: TGTGCCAGCAGCTTGTCCAGCGGGGGTTTTATCGACTACGAGCAGTACTTC.

This chain connects TRBV5-1 to TRBJ1-1; D gene ambiguous. Germline values: CDR1 SGHRS, CDR2 YFSETQ. The germline V and J ends were trimmed by 0 bases and 1 base, with 4 bases remaining between them. This CDR3 is 13 amino acids long. The CDR3 nucleotides read TGCGCCAGCAGCTTGGGGGCGAACACTGAAGCTTTCTTT. This codes for CASSLGANTEAFF.

This chain connects TRBV5-1 to TRBJ2-5, with D unresolved. V dropped 0 bases and J dropped 4 bases, with 7 bases sitting between them. This CDR3 spans 13 amino acids. Per germline, CDR1 SGHRS and CDR2 YFSETQ. CDR3 DNA sequence: TGCGCCAGCAGCTTGGGCGTCGGAGAGACCCAGTACTTC. Its translation: CASSLGVGETQYF.

The chain has TRBV7-3 and TRBJ2-2; 11 bases are a match to TRBD2. Germline assignment: CDR1 SGHTA and CDR2 FQGTGA. The CDR3 consists of 16 residues. J was trimmed by 6 bases and V by 5 bases; bases with no gene match: 8. CDR3 amino acids: CASSPIAGGISGELFF. CDR3 in DNA: TGTGCCAGCAGCCCGATAGCGGGAGGGATCTCCGGGGAGCTGTTTTTT.

The genes are TRBV27 and TRBJ2-5, with a weak D call TRBD1 (5 bases). The V end was cut by 8 bases, the J end by 5 bases, with 15 bases between. Germline V gene sequence: CDR1 MNHEY, CDR2 SMNVEV (reference sequence). The CDR3 has 13 residues. This CDR3 reads CASARRGSETQYF. CDR3 nucleotides: TGTGCCAGCGCGAGAAGGGGCTCGGAGACCCAGTACTTC.

This chain links TRBV15 with TRBJ2-3, with 8 bases aligning to TRBD1. The germline V gene encodes CDR1 LNHNV and CDR2 YYDKDF (reference sequence). Trimming cost V 3 bases and J 2 bases; bases outside gene matches: 10. The CDR3 is 17 amino acids. CDR3 coding DNA: TGTGCCACCAGCAGGCCTGGGACAGGAGCGTACACAGATACGCAGTATTTT. Protein sequence: CATSRPGTGAYTDTQYF.

This clone occurred once. V and J are TRBV28 and TRBJ1-1; 8 bases match TRBD1. There are 14 residues in the CDR3. Germline V gene data show CDR1 as MDHEN and CDR2 as SYDVKM. The V segment lost 5 bases and the J segment 2 bases; nucleotides outside the gene matches: 4. For the CDR3, the DNA is TGTGCCAGCAGTCAAGCAGGGGGCAACACTGAAGCTTTCTTT. It specifies CASSQAGGNTEAFF. The full variable domain, in which reference TRBV28 and TRBJ1-1 provide the parts outside the CDR3, is DVKVTQSSRYLVKRTGEKVFLECVQDMDHENMFWYRQDPGLGLRLIYFSYDVKMKEKGDIPEGYSVSREKKERFSLILESASTNQTSMYLCASSQAGGNTEAFFGQGTRLTVV.

This chain links TRBV7-9 with TRBJ1-1, with TRBD1 matching 9 bases. The V gene end was trimmed by 5 bases and the J gene end by 6 bases; junction bases not matched to a gene: 4. The germline V gene has CDR1 SEHNR and CDR2 FQNEAQ (reference sequence). The CDR3 spans 13 residues. The CDR3 bases are TGTGCCAGCAGCCGACAGGGGGTCCCTGAAGCTTTCTTT. This sequence encodes CASSRQGVPEAFF. Supplemented by reference TRBV7-9 and TRBJ1-1, the full variable domain reads DTGVSQNPRHKITKRGQNVTFRCDPISEHNRLYWYRQTLGQGPEFLTYFQNEAQLEKSRLLSDRFSAERPKGSFSTLEIQRTEQGDSAMYLCASSRQGVPEAFFGQGTRLTVV.

V gene TRBV6-1 combines with J gene TRBJ2-3; either TRBD1 or TRBD2 may supply D (5 bases each). The CDR3 spans 13 residues. V was pared by 8 bases and J by 0 bases, with 9 bases between. Germline CDR1 reads MNHNS; CDR2 reads SASEGT. For the CDR3, the DNA is TGTGCCAGCCGATGGGACAGCACAGATACGCAGTATTTT. It yields the protein CASRWDSTDTQYF.

The V call is TRBV7-2, the J call TRBJ2-5, with 7 bases fitting TRBD1. The germline CDR1 and CDR2 sequences are SGHTA and FQGNSA. V dropped 2 bases and J dropped 4; count of bases not matched to a gene: 4. The CDR3 is 14 residues long. The CDR3 nucleotides are TGTGCCAGCAGCTTACAGACAGGGCGAGAGACCCAGTACTTC. Its translation is CASSLQTGRETQYF.

Only a few counts were recorded for this clone. The chain employs TRBV7-9 and TRBJ1-4; D uncertain. The CDR3 length is 14 residues. Per the germline V gene, CDR1 is SEHNR and CDR2 is FQNEAQ (reference sequence). V shed 6 bases and J shed 0 bases, with 8 bases lying between them. The CDR3 here is CASSQQTTNEKLFF. The CDR3 bases are TGTGCCAGCAGTCAACAAACAACTAATGAAAAACTGTTTTTT.

The chain couples TRBV6-8 to TRBJ1-4; 10 bases fit TRBD1. Germline V gives CDR1 MNHGY, CDR2 SAAAGT. With 6 bases clipped from V and 0 bases from J, the junction kept 13 bases outside the gene matches. The CDR3 length is 19 residues. CDR3 DNA sequence: TGTGCCAGCAGGTCCCACCTAAGGGACAGGGGATCAACTAATGAAAAACTGTTTTTT. It is translated as CASRSHLRDRGSTNEKLFF.

The chain is built from TRBV15 and TRBJ2-3; no firm D call. This CDR3 has 14 residues. The V gene's germline CDR1 is LNHNV and CDR2 YYDKDF (reference sequence). With 6 bases removed from V and 2 bases from J, the gap between germline ends came to 12 bases. In nucleotides, the CDR3 is TGTGCCACCAGTGCGACCCGTTTCACAGATACGCAGTATTTT. Residues: CATSATRFTDTQYF. The full variable domain, rest sourced from reference TRBV15 and TRBJ2-3, is DAMVIQNPRYQVTQFGKPVTLSCSQTLNHNVMYWYQQKSSQAPKLLFHYYDKDFNNEADTPDNFQSRRPNTSFCFLDIRSPGLGDTAMYLCATSATRFTDTQYFGPGTRLTVL.

The chain couples TRBV6-6 to TRBJ2-7, with 9 positions matching TRBD1. Germline-derived CDR1 and CDR2 are MNHNY and SVGAGI (reference sequence). CDR3 length equals 14 residues. V was clipped by 6 bases and J by 5 bases; unmatched bases: 8. CDR3 protein: CASSDRTGADEQYF. Written as DNA, the CDR3 is TGTGCCAGCAGCGATCGGACAGGGGCCGACGAGCAGTACTTC.

The chain employs TRBV7-2 and TRBJ2-5, with D unresolved. Germline V lookup: CDR1 SGHTA, CDR2 FQGNSA. The CDR3 runs 15 residues. V dropped 1 base and J dropped 2 bases, with 11 bases sitting between them. CDR3 sequence reads: CASSLVLGWQETQYF. CDR3 nucleotide sequence: TGTGCCAGCAGCTTAGTTTTGGGTTGGCAAGAGACCCAGTACTTC.

CDR3 protein: CAISGGTSGSYEQYF. The CDR3 DNA reads as TGTGCCATCAGTGGGGGGACTAGCGGATCCTACGAGCAGTACTTC. The chain carries TRBV10-3 and TRBJ2-7, with TRBD2 matching over 11 bases. Germline loops: CDR1 ENHRY, CDR2 SYGVKD. CDR3 length: 15 amino acids. With 4 bases clipped from V and 1 base from J, the junction kept 3 bases outside the gene matches.

This sequence joins TRBV6-5 and TRBJ2-1; D may be TRBD1 (5 bases). The CDR3 is 16 amino acids. The germline V gene encodes CDR1 MNHEY and CDR2 SVGAGI. V was shortened by 4 bases and J by 10 bases, with 23 bases between the two germline ends. This chain's CDR3 is CASSSSGSPFSWEQFF. The CDR3 bases are TGTGCCAGCAGTTCATCAGGGTCCCCCTTTTCCTGGGAGCAGTTCTTC.

The chain employs TRBV6-1 and TRBJ1-4; D uncertain. Trimming removed 6 bases from V and 6 bases from J, with 14 bases in between. The CDR3 covers 14 residues. Germline values: CDR1 MNHNS, CDR2 SASEGT. CDR3 nucleotide sequence: TGTGCCAGCAGAGCTACGGGGTTGGATGAAAAACTGTTTTTT. Its translation: CASRATGLDEKLFF.

The rearrangement links TRBV5-8 to TRBJ2-3; 7 bases line up with TRBD1. Germline CDR1 is SGHTS and CDR2 is YDEGEE. Trimming removed 2 bases from V and 5 bases from J; junction bases left unmatched: 8. This CDR3 has 15 amino acids. The DNA for the CDR3 is TGTGCCAGCAGCTTTCAAGGGGGCCCTTTAGATACGCAGTATTTT. It encodes CASSFQGGPLDTQYF.

As regards this clone: Germline is not matched at one junction end, which may reflect a read error. The gene calls are TRBV6-6 and TRBJ1-6; tentatively, D is TRBD1 (5 bases). CDR1 and CDR2 from the germline V gene are MNHNY and SVGAGI (reference sequence). CDR3 size: 15 residues. The CDR3 nucleotides are TGTGCCAGCAGACAGGAAGCGTCCTATAATTCACCCCCCCACTTT. Encoded protein: CASRQEASYNSPPHF.

This clone was found a few times. The chain is built from TRBV30 and TRBJ2-1, with no clear D. The germline gives CDR1 GTSNPN, CDR2 SVGIG (reference sequence). The length of the CDR3 is 13 residues. With 3 bases removed from V and 4 bases from J, the gap between germline ends came to 10 bases. The CDR3 DNA reads TGTGCCTGGAGATCCTCGAATTACAATGAGCAGTTCTTC. Its protein is CAWRSSNYNEQFF.

This clone was counted once. This chain connects TRBV5-6 to TRBJ1-4; 7 bases agree with TRBD1. The CDR3 is 14 residues long. The V segment lost 4 bases and the J segment 8 bases; nucleotides outside the gene matches: 8. Germline V gene lookup returns CDR1 SGHDT and CDR2 YYEEEE. Here the CDR3 reads CASSQTGMNEKLFF. The CDR3 nucleotides read TGTGCCAGCAGCCAGACAGGGATGAACGAAAAACTGTTTTTT.

The chain links TRBV4-1 to TRBJ1-3; 9 nucleotides agree with TRBD1. Trimming took 6 bases from V and 4 from J; bases not matched to a gene: 13. This CDR3 contains 17 residues. Germline-derived CDR1 and CDR2 are MGHRA and YSYEKL. CDR3 residues: CASSKTGGDSQGNTIYF. The CDR3 region has the DNA TGCGCCAGCAGTAAAACAGGGGGCGACTCCCAAGGAAACACCATATATTTT.

The chain carries TRBV5-1 and TRBJ1-5, with D possibly matching TRBD1 (6 bases). Per germline, CDR1 SGHRS and CDR2 YFSETQ. Trimming shortened V by 0 bases and J by 5 bases, and 9 bases separated the two germline ends. This CDR3 is 14 amino acids long. The chain's CDR3 is CASSLVDSHQPQHF. In nucleotides, the CDR3 is TGCGCCAGCAGCTTGGTGGACAGCCATCAGCCCCAGCATTTT.

This chain joins TRBV7-2 and TRBJ1-2; D uncertain. V lost 1 base and J 8 bases, leaving 17 bases between the germline ends. Germline values: CDR1 SGHTA, CDR2 FQGNSA. CDR3 length: 15 residues. The CDR3 DNA sequence: TGTGCCAGCAGCTTAGGGCTAAGACCAGTAGAGGGCTACACCTTC. It specifies CASSLGLRPVEGYTF.

To note about this clone: This CDR3 is also generated by other DNA sequences in the sample. This chain connects TRBV29-1 to TRBJ1-2, with 8 positions matching TRBD1. The CDR3 has 15 amino acids. Germline trimming cut 3 bases from V and 3 bases from J; bases unmatched to any gene: 9. Germline CDR1 reads SQVTM; CDR2 reads ANQGSEA. The CDR3 sequence is CSVDRVVTGDYGYTF. DNA for the CDR3: TGCAGCGTTGATAGGGTTGTGACAGGGGACTATGGCTACACCTTC.